Given below is one T cell receptor beta chain in context. The CDR3 totals 17 residues. The V gene end was trimmed by 4 bases and the J gene end by 2 bases; junction bases not matched to a gene: 8. Germline CDR1 is MGHRA and CDR2 is YSYEKL. This specimen belongs to a study of control samples from healthy donors and cancer patients. Here immunoSEQ multiplex PCR was the method, and the copy in TCRdb shows in-frame clones only, minus some. The table has about 98,000 clones, almost 85% seen once; the top ten hold roughly 2%. This receptor was obtained from a man in his sixties in good health. V usage is TRBV4-1 and J usage is TRBJ2-3; 11 nucleotides align to TRBD2. The source material was blood. The CDR3 region has the DNA TGCGCCAGCAGCCCGTCCGGGACTAGCGGCCTCACAGATACGCAGTATTTT. Its protein is CASSPSGTSGLTDTQYF.